This TCR beta chain is from a study of T-cell memory formation after mild COVID-19. Broader study findings: The second-wave clones peaking on day 37 were not confirmed as SARS-CoV-2-specific. Some clones that responded turned up in pre-infection memory, which suggests that cross-reactive memory joined in.

Libraries for TCRalpha and TCRbeta carried sample barcodes and unique molecular identifiers via 5'RACE. TCRdb passed the 5' RACE reads through MiXCR, listing each CDR3 protein once. In the table there are about 320,000 distinct CDR3 sequences, roughly an eighth of which are singletons. The CDR3 has 15 amino acids. Between the trimmed V and J ends, which lost 0 bases and 4 bases, there was a span of 12 bases. Germline V gene data show CDR1 as SGHRS and CDR2 as YFSETQ. Concerning this clonotype: Its antigen is not known.

Sequencing was performed on PBMCs or a T cell subset sorted from them (not recorded which). V usage is TRBV5-1 and J usage is TRBJ2-3; D possibly uses TRBD1 or TRBD2 (5 bases each). This receptor was obtained from a man aged 18 to 35 who had mild COVID-19 (a few samples of this study predate the infection). Cell type and time point are not known. CDR3 nucleotides: TGCGCCAGCAGCTTGGCCTTGGGGACGGCAGATACGCAGTATTTT. This encodes CASSLALGTADTQYF.